These 10 T cell receptor beta chains were sequenced from one sample in a study of cytomegalovirus exposure and HLA in healthy donors (dated by TCRdb to 2016 to 2017). Library prep was done by the immunoSEQ multiplex PCR assay. A mixture of 60 forward primers for TCR Vbeta segments and 13 reverse primers for TCR Jbeta segments was used in the multiplex PCR. TCRdb took over this immuneACCESS table, retaining in-frame rearrangements with V and J assigned. Such tables are incomplete; in checked studies, under half of the missing clones stem from an unresolved V gene, and the remainder is unexplained. This sample has nearly 110,000 clones in its table, and around 69% of those were observed once. Less than 2.5% of the sample comes from the top ten. The specimen was PBMCs. These receptors came from a man between 18 and 29 years old in good health and CMV-seronegative.

This clone was observed a single time. V usage is TRBV9 and J usage is TRBJ2-3, with D unresolved. Deletions cut 3 bases from V and 0 bases from J, with 8 bases between. Germline V lookup: CDR1 SGDLS, CDR2 YYNGEE. This CDR3 comprises 14 residues. Written as DNA, the CDR3 is TGTGCCAGCAGCGCGACTGGAAGCACAGATACGCAGTATTTT. Protein sequence: CASSATGSTDTQYF.

The V call is TRBV6-1, the J call TRBJ2-3; TRBD2 is a possible D gene (6 bases). The germline CDR1 and CDR2 sequences are MNHNS and SASEGT. V was pared by 2 bases and J by 3 bases, with 12 bases between. This CDR3 comprises 15 residues. The CDR3 nucleotides read TGTGCCAGCAGTGAACAATCCGGGAGTACAGATACGCAGTATTTT. This gives the protein CASSEQSGSTDTQYF.

This clone was seen only a few times. This chain connects TRBV5-4 to TRBJ1-1, with TRBD1 matching 7 bases. The CDR3 runs to 13 residues. J was trimmed by 7 bases and V by 4 bases; bases with no gene match: 7. Germline V gives CDR1 SGHNT, CDR2 YYREEE (reference sequence). The CDR3: CASSDGTVGEAFF. CDR3 DNA: TGTGCCAGCAGCGACGGGACAGTGGGTGAAGCTTTCTTT.

This chain joins TRBV19 and TRBJ1-1; TRBD1 aligns across 9 bases. The CDR3 consists of 16 residues. With 8 bases clipped from V and 7 bases from J, the junction kept 17 bases outside the gene matches. The V gene's germline CDR1 is LNHDA and CDR2 SQIVND (reference sequence). CDR3 residues: CASFLSGTGRPSEAFF. CDR3 DNA sequence: TGTGCCAGTTTCCTGTCCGGGACAGGGCGCCCGAGTGAAGCTTTCTTT.

V usage is TRBV9 and J usage is TRBJ1-2, with a tentative D call TRBD1 (5 bases). The V end was cut by 0 bases, the J end by 4 bases, with 16 bases between. Germline V gene data show CDR1 as SGDLS and CDR2 as YYNGEE. There are 16 residues in the CDR3. CDR3 bases: TGTGCCAGCAGCGTAGATGGTGGGGCCTCAGGCTATGGCTACACCTTC. The encoded protein is CASSVDGGASGYGYTF.

This clone was counted a few times. The rearrangement joins TRBV27 to TRBJ2-2, with 9 positions matching TRBD1. CDR1 and CDR2 (germline): MNHEY, SMNVEV (reference sequence). Trimming removed 6 bases from V and 4 bases from J; junction bases left unmatched: 12. This CDR3 contains 17 residues. In DNA, the CDR3 is TGTGCCAGCAGCCCTCTGCAGGGGACAGGGCCCACCGGGGAGCTGTTTTTT. Amino acids: CASSPLQGTGPTGELFF.

J is TRBJ1-6 and V is TRBV7-3; 8 bases are shared with TRBD1. CDR3 length: 13 residues. The germline V gene has CDR1 SGHTA and CDR2 FQGTGA. V lost 5 bases and J lost 10; bases outside the gene matches: 4. The CDR3 sequence: CASSTGGGSPLHF. The CDR3 nucleotides read TGTGCCAGCAGCACAGGGGGGGGATCACCCCTCCACTTT.

The chain uses TRBV7-2 and TRBJ2-5, with 8 nucleotides matching TRBD1. Trimming cost V 5 bases and J 2 bases; bases outside gene matches: 7. Germline CDR1 is SGHTA and CDR2 is FQGNSA. This CDR3 is 15 amino acids long. The CDR3 DNA reads TGTGCCAGCAGCCCTCGGGACAGGCAACAAGAGACCCAGTACTTC. Its translation is CASSPRDRQQETQYF.

J is TRBJ2-5 and V is TRBV14, with D possibly matching TRBD1 (6 bases). The CDR3 is 13 residues long. V lost 5 bases to trimming and J lost 7 bases, with 14 bases between them. Looked up from germline, CDR1 is SGHDN and CDR2 is FVKESK. The CDR3 region is CASSFHRAGTQYF. The CDR3 DNA is TGTGCCAGCAGCTTCCACAGGGCGGGGACCCAGTACTTC.

The V gene is TRBV5-5, the J gene TRBJ1-1, with D unclear. The germline V gene encodes CDR1 SGHKS and CDR2 YYEKEE (reference sequence). The CDR3 is made up of 12 amino acids. The V end was cut by 0 bases, the J end by 5 bases, with 5 bases between. CDR3: CASSLARTEAFF. In nucleotides, the CDR3 is TGTGCCAGCAGCTTGGCCCGGACTGAAGCTTTCTTT.